Sequencing of this T cell receptor beta chain was carried out in a study of blood T cell repertoires in COVID-19. In the study overall: The United States, Italy and Spain provided the acute and convalescent COVID-19 samples. Nucleic acid was either cDNA or gDNA, and it came from T cells, B-cell-depleted T cells, or PBMCs.

As originally analysed: Estimation of nucleated cell counts relied on the amplification of reference gene primers. The data were produced by immunoSEQ multiplex PCR, yet TCRdb's version contains in-frame clones alone and is incomplete. That table gives V, J and clone size, and the DNA gave D and trimming. Of 150,000 to 200,000 clones listed, 81% are singletons. Per the germline V gene, CDR1 is MNHEY and CDR2 is SVGAGI. The CDR3 extends over 16 amino acids. Trimming removed 2 bases from V and 0 bases from J; junction bases left unmatched: 5. The specimen sequenced was peripheral blood. The chain combines TRBV6-5 with TRBJ2-3; 7 positions match TRBD2. The TCR sequence derives from a man in his sixties with active or convalescent COVID-19. In DNA form, the CDR3 reads TGTGCCAGCAGTTACGCTAGCGGTACTAGCACAGATACGCAGTATTTT. It encodes CASSYASGTSTDTQYF.